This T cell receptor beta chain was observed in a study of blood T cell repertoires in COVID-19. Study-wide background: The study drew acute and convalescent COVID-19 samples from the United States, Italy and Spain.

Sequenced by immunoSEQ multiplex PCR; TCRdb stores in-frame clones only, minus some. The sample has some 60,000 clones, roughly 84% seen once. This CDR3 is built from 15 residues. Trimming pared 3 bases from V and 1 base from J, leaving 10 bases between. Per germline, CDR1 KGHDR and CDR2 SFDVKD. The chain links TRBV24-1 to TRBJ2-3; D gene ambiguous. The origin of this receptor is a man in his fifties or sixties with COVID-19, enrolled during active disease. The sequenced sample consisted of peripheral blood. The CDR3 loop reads CATSDTLPGTDTQYF. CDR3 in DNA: TGTGCCACCAGTGATACCCTGCCGGGCACAGATACGCAGTATTTT.